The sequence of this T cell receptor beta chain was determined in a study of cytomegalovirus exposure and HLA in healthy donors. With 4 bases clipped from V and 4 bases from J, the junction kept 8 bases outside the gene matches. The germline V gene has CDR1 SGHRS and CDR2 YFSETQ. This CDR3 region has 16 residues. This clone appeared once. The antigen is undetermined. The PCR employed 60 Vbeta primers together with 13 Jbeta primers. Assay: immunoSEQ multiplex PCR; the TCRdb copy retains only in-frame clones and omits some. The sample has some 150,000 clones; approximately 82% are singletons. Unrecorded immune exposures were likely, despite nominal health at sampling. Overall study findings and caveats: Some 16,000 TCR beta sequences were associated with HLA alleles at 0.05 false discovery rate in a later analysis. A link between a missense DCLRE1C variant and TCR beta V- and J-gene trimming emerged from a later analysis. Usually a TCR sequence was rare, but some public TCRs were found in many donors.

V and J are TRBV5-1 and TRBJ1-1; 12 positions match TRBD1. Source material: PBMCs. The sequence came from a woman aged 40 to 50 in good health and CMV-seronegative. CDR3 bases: TGCGCCAGCAGCAAGGGACAGGGGGCCGTCGGCACTGAAGCTTTCTTT. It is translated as CASSKGQGAVGTEAFF.